The 13 T cell receptor beta chains below come from one sample, sequenced in a study of T cells in Graves' hyperthyroidism and ophthalmopathy. The CDR3 regions of TCR beta were amplified from RNA transcripts. The study used the HTBI primer set for a first-round RT-PCR of the TCR CDR3. From the multiplex PCR reads, TCRdb called clonotypes with MiXCR, one entry per CDR3 protein. The sample carries approximately 370,000 distinct CDR3 sequences, around 14% recorded once. Material for sequencing was blood. Source of these receptors: a woman aged 30 to 39 with Graves' hyperthyroidism.

At least ten counts were recorded for this clonotype. The chain links TRBV2 to TRBJ1-6; perhaps TRBD1 as D (6 bases). V shed 8 bases and J shed 7 bases, with 6 bases lying between them. The germline gives CDR1 SNHLY, CDR2 FYNNEI. The CDR3 extends over 11 amino acids. The CDR3 spells CASQGNSPLHF. For the CDR3, the DNA is TGTGCCAGCCAGGGGAATTCACCCCTCCACTTT.

This clonotype showed up many times. CDR3 loop: CSARHSGRRNEQFF. The CDR3 bases are TGCAGTGCTAGACATAGCGGGAGACGGAATGAGCAGTTCTTC. The gene calls are TRBV20-1 and TRBJ2-1, with TRBD2 matching over 9 bases. The V and J ends lost 2 bases and 7 bases, in that order; junction bases with no gene match: 6. Germline lookup yields CDR1 DFQATT and CDR2 SNEGSKA (reference sequence). The CDR3 is made up of 14 amino acids.

In its sample, this clonotype was seen many times. The rearrangement links TRBV11-2 to TRBJ1-4, with D unresolved. Germline V gives CDR1 SGHAT, CDR2 FQNNGV. The V gene lost 5 bases and the J gene lost 5 bases, with 12 bases spanning the gap. The CDR3 runs to 14 residues. The CDR3 spells CASSPGLENEKLFF. In nucleotides, the CDR3 is TGTGCCAGCAGCCCCGGCCTAGAGAATGAAAAACTGTTTTTT.

This clonotype occurred many times. The chain combines TRBV18 with TRBJ1-1, with D unresolved. The V end was cut by 3 bases, the J end by 0 bases, with 5 bases between. Germline loops: CDR1 KGHSH, CDR2 LQKENI. CDR3 length: 13 amino acids. This chain's CDR3 is CASSPGLNTEAFF. CDR3 sequence (DNA): TGTGCCAGCTCACCGGGGTTGAACACTGAAGCTTTCTTT.

V and J are TRBV10-3 and TRBJ2-3; D remains unclear. The ends were cut back, 3 bases at V and 4 bases at J, with 17 bases in the middle. Germline V gene lookup returns CDR1 ENHRY and CDR2 SYGVKD. The CDR3 length is 16 residues. CDR3 bases: TGTGCCATCAGTGATGGAGTCCTACTTCCCGCAGATACGCAGTATTTT. Its translation: CAISDGVLLPADTQYF.

At least ten counts were recorded for this clonotype. This chain connects TRBV7-2 to TRBJ1-1; D is undetermined. Germline-derived CDR1 and CDR2 are SGHTA and FQGNSA. The germline V and J ends were trimmed by 5 bases and 3 bases, with 13 bases remaining between them. There are 14 residues in the CDR3. Written as DNA, the CDR3 is TGTGCCAGCAGCCATACACAATTGTACACTGAAGCTTTCTTT. Translated, it gives CASSHTQLYTEAFF.

This clonotype was observed a handful of times. This chain links TRBV20-1 with TRBJ1-2; tentative D call: TRBD1 (6 bases). The V gene's germline CDR1 is DFQATT and CDR2 SNEGSKA (reference sequence). Deletions cut 6 bases from V and 4 bases from J, with 15 bases between. This CDR3 contains 13 residues. The CDR3 region has the DNA TGCAGTGCCAGCGAGGGGGTGGGCTATGGCTACACCTTC. This translates into CSASEGVGYGYTF.

This clonotype was counted many times. The CDR3 DNA reads TGTGCCAGCAGCCACGACAGGGGGCTGTTGTCACCCCTCCACTTT. This sequence encodes CASSHDRGLLSPLHF. The rearrangement uses TRBV28 and TRBJ1-6; 10 nucleotides match TRBD1. The CDR3 is 15 amino acids. Germline lookup yields CDR1 MDHEN and CDR2 SYDVKM. With 6 bases clipped from V and 10 bases from J, the junction kept 9 bases outside the gene matches. Drawing the rest from reference TRBV28 and TRBJ1-6, the complete variable domain is DVKVTQSSRYLVKRTGEKVFLECVQDMDHENMFWYRQDPGLGLRLIYFSYDVKMKEKGDIPEGYSVSREKKERFSLILESASTNQTSMYLCASSHDRGLLSPLHFGNGTRLTVT.

In its sample, this clonotype was seen a few times. The V call is TRBV5-1, the J call TRBJ2-2, with D hard to call. The CDR3 is 13 residues long. Germline assignment: CDR1 SGHRS and CDR2 YFSETQ. V lost 7 bases to trimming and J lost 4 bases, with 11 bases between them. The CDR3 bases are TGCGCCAGCGGCTCTGGTTCCACCGGGGAGCTGTTTTTT. This codes for CASGSGSTGELFF.

This clonotype occurred many times. The genes are TRBV5-1 and TRBJ2-7; 7 positions agree with TRBD2. The V segment lost 0 bases and the J segment 3 bases; nucleotides outside the gene matches: 3. The germline V gene encodes CDR1 SGHRS and CDR2 YFSETQ. The CDR3 runs to 14 residues. The CDR3, as DNA: TGCGCCAGCAGCTTGGGACCTAGCGGCTACGAGCAGTACTTC. It specifies CASSLGPSGYEQYF.

This chain links TRBV5-1 with TRBJ2-7; D is possibly TRBD1 (6 bases). Trimming pared 0 bases from V and 0 bases from J, leaving 10 bases between. The CDR3 loop spans 15 amino acids. Germline V lookup: CDR1 SGHRS, CDR2 YFSETQ. CDR3 nucleotide sequence: TGCGCCAGCAGCTTGGCGGACAGTCACTCCTACGAGCAGTACTTC. As protein: CASSLADSHSYEQYF. The full variable domain, completed using reference TRBV5-1 and TRBJ2-7, is KAGVTQTPRYLIKTRGQQVTLSCSPISGHRSVSWYQQTPGQGLQFLFEYFSETQRNKGNFPGRFSGRQFSNSRSEMNVSTLELGDSALYLCASSLADSHSYEQYFGPGTRLTVT.

The genes are TRBV19 and TRBJ2-2; the D gene could be TRBD1 or TRBD2 (5 bases each). The ends were cut back, 1 base at V and 6 bases at J, with 21 bases in the middle. This CDR3 region has 18 residues. Germline values: CDR1 LNHDA, CDR2 SQIVND (reference sequence). CDR3 in amino acids: CASSIGTRAGVGAGELFF. CDR3 coding DNA: TGTGCCAGTAGTATAGGGACGAGGGCCGGCGTGGGGGCCGGGGAGCTGTTTTTT.

This clonotype was recorded many times. The chain combines TRBV6-1 with TRBJ2-7; 8 bases fit TRBD2. V dropped 2 bases and J dropped 2; count of bases not matched to a gene: 11. CDR1 is MNHNS and CDR2 is SASEGT in the germline V gene. The CDR3 spans 17 residues. CDR3 sequence reads: CASSEKGTSGATYEQYF. The CDR3 region has the DNA TGTGCCAGCAGTGAAAAGGGAACTAGCGGAGCCACCTACGAGCAGTACTTC.